A selection of T cell receptor beta chains follows, all from one sample in a study of shared clonotypes between healthy human individuals. The repertoire was sequenced with immunoSEQ multiplex PCR; TCRdb's copy has only in-frame clones and lacks some. The table shows around 2,000,000 clones, with roughly 94% occurring only once. The sequenced sample was naive CD4+ T cells sorted from blood. Every receptor here comes from a man between 18 and 29 years old in good health. CDR3s include the opening cysteine and the closing phenylalanine or tryptophan. A D gene is named only where the DNA matches it firmly. The size field is filled for only some rows; it gives once, few, many or a size class.

abundance: once; d_gene: -; v_gene: TRBV10-1; j_gene: TRBJ2-3; len: 15; CDR3nt: TGCGCCAGCAGTGATCCGGGGAAAAGCACAGATACGCAGTATTTT; CDR3aa: CASSDPGKSTDTQYF
abundance: -; d_gene: -; v_gene: TRBV10-3; j_gene: TRBJ2-1; len: 13; CDR3nt: TGTGCCATCAGTGGGGGCTCACCGCTTGAGCAGTTCTTC; CDR3aa: CAISGGSPLEQFF
abundance: -; d_gene: -; v_gene: TRBV29-1; j_gene: TRBJ2-3; len: 14; CDR3nt: TGCAGCGTTGCTTTGGGGGCCGGCACAGATACGCAGTATTTT; CDR3aa: CSVALGAGTDTQYF
abundance: -; d_gene: -; v_gene: TRBV11-2; j_gene: TRBJ2-7; len: 14; CDR3nt: TGTGCCAGCAGCTTACAACGGGTGACCTACGAGCAGTACTTC; CDR3aa: CASSLQRVTYEQYF
abundance: -; d_gene: -; v_gene: TRBV5-1; j_gene: TRBJ2-2; len: 13; CDR3nt: TGCGCCAGCAGCTTGACCCTTACCGGGGAGCTGTTTTTT; CDR3aa: CASSLTLTGELFF
abundance: -; d_gene: -; v_gene: TRBV5-6; j_gene: TRBJ1-1; len: 13; CDR3nt: TGTGCCAGCAGCAGAGGGAGATGGACTGAAGCTTTCTTT; CDR3aa: CASSRGRWTEAFF
abundance: -; d_gene: -; v_gene: TRBV7-8; j_gene: TRBJ1-3; len: 15; CDR3nt: TGTGCCAGCAGCTTAGGGCAGGTCTCTGGAAACACCATATATTTT; CDR3aa: CASSLGQVSGNTIYF
abundance: -; d_gene: TRBD1; v_gene: TRBV30; j_gene: TRBJ1-6; len: 13; CDR3nt: TGTGCCTGGGACGGGACAGGCCATTCACCCCTCCACTTT; CDR3aa: CAWDGTGHSPLHF
abundance: -; d_gene: -; v_gene: TRBV11-2; j_gene: TRBJ1-2; len: 11; CDR3nt: TGTGCCAGCAGCGTCGGCCTCGGCTACACCTTC; CDR3aa: CASSVGLGYTF
abundance: once; d_gene: TRBD1; v_gene: TRBV30; j_gene: TRBJ1-4; len: 15; CDR3nt: TGTGCCTGGAGGTACAGGGGCCCAACTAATGAAAAACTGTTTTTT; CDR3aa: CAWRYRGPTNEKLFF
abundance: -; d_gene: TRBD1; v_gene: TRBV9; j_gene: TRBJ1-5; len: 15; CDR3nt: TGTGCCAGCAGCCAGACAGGGGGTATGAAACAGCCCCAGCATTTT; CDR3aa: CASSQTGGMKQPQHF
abundance: -; d_gene: -; v_gene: TRBV27; j_gene: TRBJ1-5; len: 15; CDR3nt: TGTGCCAGTTCGGGAGGGTCGGGGAGCAATCAGCCCCAGCATTTT; CDR3aa: CASSGGSGSNQPQHF
abundance: -; d_gene: -; v_gene: TRBV6-6; j_gene: TRBJ1-1; len: 13; CDR3nt: TGTGCCAGCAGTCCGACAGGGAACACTGAAGCTTTCTTT; CDR3aa: CASSPTGNTEAFF
abundance: -; d_gene: -; v_gene: TRBV9; j_gene: TRBJ1-2; len: 16; CDR3nt: TGTGCCAGCAGCCCCGGGGGGCCAGGGCACCTCTATGGCTACACCTTC; CDR3aa: CASSPGGPGHLYGYTF
abundance: -; d_gene: -; v_gene: TRBV30; j_gene: TRBJ1-1; len: 11; CDR3nt: TGTGCCCGAACCAAGGGCGCTGAAGCTTTCTTT; CDR3aa: CARTKGAEAFF
abundance: -; d_gene: TRBD2; v_gene: TRBV27; j_gene: TRBJ2-7; len: 15; CDR3nt: TGTGCCAGCAGTCCCTACCGGACTAGCAGATACGAGCAGTACTTC; CDR3aa: CASSPYRTSRYEQYF
abundance: -; d_gene: TRBD1; v_gene: TRBV5-1; j_gene: TRBJ2-1; len: 13; CDR3nt: TGCGCCAGCAGCTTTGAAGGGGGCCATGAGCAGTTCTTC; CDR3aa: CASSFEGGHEQFF
abundance: -; d_gene: TRBD1; v_gene: TRBV7-2; j_gene: TRBJ2-7; len: 15; CDR3nt: TGTGCCAGCAGCGAGGGGACAGGGACGGCCTACGAGCAGTACTTC; CDR3aa: CASSEGTGTAYEQYF
abundance: -; d_gene: -; v_gene: TRBV6-6; j_gene: TRBJ1-1; len: 14; CDR3nt: TGTGCCAGCAGTTACGCCGAGGGCAACACTGAAGCTTTCTTT; CDR3aa: CASSYAEGNTEAFF
abundance: -; d_gene: -; v_gene: TRBV6-1; j_gene: TRBJ1-6; len: 14; CDR3nt: TGTGCCAGCAGAATAGCAGGGGTAATTTCACCCCTCCACTTT; CDR3aa: CASRIAGVISPLHF
abundance: -; d_gene: TRBD2; v_gene: TRBV19; j_gene: TRBJ2-5; len: 15; CDR3nt: TGTGCCAGTAGAGGACTAGCGGGGGGTCCAGAGACCCAGTACTTC; CDR3aa: CASRGLAGGPETQYF